This T cell receptor beta chain appears in the sequencing data of a study of T cell responses to AZD1222 COVID-19 vaccine. Findings and limits, study-wide: Per reports, nearly half of all spike-specific TCRs target regions that are unmutated in variants.

To note about this clone: The target antigen is unknown.

The V end was cut by 2 bases, the J end by 16 bases, with 12 bases between. CDR3 length: 11 residues. Profiling relied on immunoSEQ multiplex PCR, and the TCRdb table lists in-frame clones only, not all of them. The table has about 93,000 clones, 65% to 90% seen once. J is TRBJ2-4 and V is TRBV12-3 or TRBV12-4, with D perhaps matching TRBD1 or TRBD2 (5 bases each). Sample: peripheral blood, taken on day 0 of AZD1222 vaccination. The sequence was collected from an adult in good health. CDR3 amino acids: CASSLSGTVYF. DNA of the CDR3: TGTGCCAGCAGTTTATCCGGGACGGTATACTTC.